This TCR beta chain is drawn from a study of shared clonotypes between healthy human individuals. Assay: immunoSEQ multiplex PCR; the TCRdb copy retains only in-frame clones and omits some. Of approximately 330,000 clones detected, around four fifths appear once; the ten largest clones hold over 9.5%. V was trimmed by 5 bases and J by 0 bases, leaving 6 bases between them. CDR3 length: 13 residues. Germline CDR1 MRHNA, CDR2 SNTAGT. This clone came up a few times. The sequenced sample was memory CD4+ T cells sorted from blood. Regarding subset: CD45RA-negative fraction. This sequence joins TRBV6-4 and TRBJ2-3, with D possibly matching TRBD2 (6 bases). This clonotype was obtained from a young man in good health. The CDR3 loop is CASSSGSTDTQYF. CDR3 DNA sequence: TGTGCCAGCAGTAGCGGGAGCACAGATACGCAGTATTTT.